This TCR beta chain was recorded in a study of blood T cell repertoires in COVID-19. Overall study: Sites in the United States, Italy and Spain provided acute and convalescent COVID-19 samples.

CDR1 is MDHEN, CDR2 SYDVKM, per germline. The CDR3 loop spans 11 amino acids. Trimming left V 5 bases short and J 9 bases short, with 10 bases between. Data came from immunoSEQ multiplex PCR; TCRdb stores just in-frame clones and leaves some out. The sample shows some 100,000 clones, more than 75% of them seen only once. The sequence was obtained from a human donor in a cohort sampled during active COVID-19. The V gene is TRBV28, the J gene TRBJ1-2; unclear D gene. The source material was peripheral blood. The CDR3 region is CASSASRRYTF. The CDR3 bases are TGTGCCAGCAGTGCGTCGAGGCGCTACACCTTC.